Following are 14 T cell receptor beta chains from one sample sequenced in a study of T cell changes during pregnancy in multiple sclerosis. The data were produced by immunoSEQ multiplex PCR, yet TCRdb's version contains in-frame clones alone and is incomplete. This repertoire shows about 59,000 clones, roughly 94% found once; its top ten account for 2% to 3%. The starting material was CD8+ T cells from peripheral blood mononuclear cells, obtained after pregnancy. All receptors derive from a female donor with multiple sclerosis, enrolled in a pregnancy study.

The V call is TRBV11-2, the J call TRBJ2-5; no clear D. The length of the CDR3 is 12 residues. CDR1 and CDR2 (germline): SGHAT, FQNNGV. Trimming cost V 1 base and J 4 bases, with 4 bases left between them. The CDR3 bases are TGTGCCAGCAGCTTAGCCGGAGAGACCCAGTACTTC. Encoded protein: CASSLAGETQYF.

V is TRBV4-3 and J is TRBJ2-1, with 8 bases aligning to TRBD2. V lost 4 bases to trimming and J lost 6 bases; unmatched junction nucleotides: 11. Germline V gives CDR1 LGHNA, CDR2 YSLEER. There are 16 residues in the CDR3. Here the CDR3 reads CASSRSPGLEANEQFF. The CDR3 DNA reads TGCGCCAGCAGCCGGTCTCCGGGACTAGAGGCCAATGAGCAGTTCTTC.

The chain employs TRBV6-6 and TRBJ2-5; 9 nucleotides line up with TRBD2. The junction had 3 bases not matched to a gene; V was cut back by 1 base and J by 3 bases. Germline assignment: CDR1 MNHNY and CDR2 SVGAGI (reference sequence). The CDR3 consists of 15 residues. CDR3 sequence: CASSYWTSAKETQYF. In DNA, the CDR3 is TGTGCCAGCAGTTACTGGACTAGCGCGAAAGAGACCCAGTACTTC.

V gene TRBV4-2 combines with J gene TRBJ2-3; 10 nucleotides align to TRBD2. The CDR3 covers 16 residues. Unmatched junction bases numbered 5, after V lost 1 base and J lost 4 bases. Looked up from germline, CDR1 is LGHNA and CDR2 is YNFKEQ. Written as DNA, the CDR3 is TGTGCCAGCAGCCAAGGTTTAGCGGGAGGTCCAGATACGCAGTATTTT. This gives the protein CASSQGLAGGPDTQYF.

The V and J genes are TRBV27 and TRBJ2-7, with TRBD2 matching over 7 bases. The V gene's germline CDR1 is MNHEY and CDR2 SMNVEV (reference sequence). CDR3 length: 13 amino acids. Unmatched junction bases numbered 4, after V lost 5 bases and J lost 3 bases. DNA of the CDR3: TGTGCCAGCAGTAGTGGGAGGGACTACGAGCAGTACTTC. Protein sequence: CASSSGRDYEQYF.

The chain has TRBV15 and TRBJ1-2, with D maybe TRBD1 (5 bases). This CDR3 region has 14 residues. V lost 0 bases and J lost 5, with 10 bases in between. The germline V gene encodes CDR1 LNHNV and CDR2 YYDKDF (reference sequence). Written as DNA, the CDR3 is TGTGCCACCAGCAGAGATCAGGGACTTTATGGCTACACCTTC. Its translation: CATSRDQGLYGYTF.

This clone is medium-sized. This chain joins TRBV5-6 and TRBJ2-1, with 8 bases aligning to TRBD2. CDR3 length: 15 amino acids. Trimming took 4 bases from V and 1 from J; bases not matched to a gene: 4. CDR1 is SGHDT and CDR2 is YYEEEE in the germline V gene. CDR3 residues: CASSRGGRSYNEQFF. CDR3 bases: TGTGCCAGCAGCCGGGGCGGGAGGTCCTACAATGAGCAGTTCTTC.

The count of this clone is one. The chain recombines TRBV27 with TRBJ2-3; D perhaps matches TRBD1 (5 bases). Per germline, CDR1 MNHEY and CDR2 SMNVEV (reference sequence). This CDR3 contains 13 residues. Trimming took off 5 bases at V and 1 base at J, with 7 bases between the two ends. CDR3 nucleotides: TGTGCCAGCAGTGTACAGGGCACAGATACGCAGTATTTT. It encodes CASSVQGTDTQYF.

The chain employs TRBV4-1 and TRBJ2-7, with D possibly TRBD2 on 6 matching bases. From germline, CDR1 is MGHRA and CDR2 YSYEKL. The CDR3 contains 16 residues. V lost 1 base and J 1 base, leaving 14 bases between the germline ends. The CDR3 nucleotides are TGCGCCAGCAGCCAAGGGCCCCGACTAGGATCCTACGAGCAGTACTTC. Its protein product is CASSQGPRLGSYEQYF.

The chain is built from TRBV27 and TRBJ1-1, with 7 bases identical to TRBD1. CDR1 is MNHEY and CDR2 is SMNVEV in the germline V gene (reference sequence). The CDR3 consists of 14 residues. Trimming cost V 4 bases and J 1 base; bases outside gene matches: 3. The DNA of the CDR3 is TGTGCCAGCAGTTATGGGACAGCGAACACTGAAGCTTTCTTT. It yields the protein CASSYGTANTEAFF.

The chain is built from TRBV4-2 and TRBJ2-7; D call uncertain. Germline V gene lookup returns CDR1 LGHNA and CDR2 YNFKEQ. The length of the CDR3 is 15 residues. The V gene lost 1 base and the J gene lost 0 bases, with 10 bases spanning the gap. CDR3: CASSQGTGSSYEQYF. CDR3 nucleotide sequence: TGTGCCAGCAGCCAAGGCACGGGTAGCTCCTACGAGCAGTACTTC.

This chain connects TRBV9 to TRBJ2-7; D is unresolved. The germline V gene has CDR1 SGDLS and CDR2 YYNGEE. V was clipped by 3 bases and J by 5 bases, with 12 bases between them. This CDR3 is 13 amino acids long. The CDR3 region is CASSAPNSNEQYF. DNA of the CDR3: TGTGCCAGCAGCGCCCCAAATAGTAACGAGCAGTACTTC.

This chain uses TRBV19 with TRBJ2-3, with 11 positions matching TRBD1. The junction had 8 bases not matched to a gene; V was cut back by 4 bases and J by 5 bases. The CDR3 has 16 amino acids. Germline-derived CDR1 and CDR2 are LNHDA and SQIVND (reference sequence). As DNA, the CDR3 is TGTGCCAGTAGTACTCCGGACAGGGGGCAAAAAGATACGCAGTATTTT. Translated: CASSTPDRGQKDTQYF.

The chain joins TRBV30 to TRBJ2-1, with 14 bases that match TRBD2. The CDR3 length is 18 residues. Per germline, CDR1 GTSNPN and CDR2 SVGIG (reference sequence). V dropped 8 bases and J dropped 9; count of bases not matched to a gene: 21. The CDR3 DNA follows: TGTGCCGTTTTCTCCCCGGGACTAGCGGGAGTATTGGGGCCTGAGCAGTTCTTC. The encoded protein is CAVFSPGLAGVLGPEQFF.